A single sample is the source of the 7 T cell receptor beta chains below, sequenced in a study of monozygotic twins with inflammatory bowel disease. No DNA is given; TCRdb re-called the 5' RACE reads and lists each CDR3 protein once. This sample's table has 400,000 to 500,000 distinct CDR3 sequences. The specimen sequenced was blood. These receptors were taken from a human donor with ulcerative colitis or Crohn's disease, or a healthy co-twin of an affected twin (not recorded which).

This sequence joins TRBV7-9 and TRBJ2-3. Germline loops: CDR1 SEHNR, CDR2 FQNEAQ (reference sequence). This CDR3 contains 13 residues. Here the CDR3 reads CASSVPLADTQYF.

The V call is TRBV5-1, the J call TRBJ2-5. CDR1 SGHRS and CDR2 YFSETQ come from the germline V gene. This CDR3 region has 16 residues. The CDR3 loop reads CASSLARIAIQETQYF. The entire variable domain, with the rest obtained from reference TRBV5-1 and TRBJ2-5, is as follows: KAGVTQTPRYLIKTRGQQVTLSCSPISGHRSVSWYQQTPGQGLQFLFEYFSETQRNKGNFPGRFSGRQFSNSRSEMNVSTLELGDSALYLCASSLARIAIQETQYFGPGTRLLVL.

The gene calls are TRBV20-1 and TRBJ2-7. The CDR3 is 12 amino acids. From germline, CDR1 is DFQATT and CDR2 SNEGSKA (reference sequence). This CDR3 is CSASGLTFEQYF.

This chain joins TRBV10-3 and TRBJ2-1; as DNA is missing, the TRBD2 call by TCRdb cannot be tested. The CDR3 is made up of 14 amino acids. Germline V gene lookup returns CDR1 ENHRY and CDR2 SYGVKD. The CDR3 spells CATNAGLSINEQFF.

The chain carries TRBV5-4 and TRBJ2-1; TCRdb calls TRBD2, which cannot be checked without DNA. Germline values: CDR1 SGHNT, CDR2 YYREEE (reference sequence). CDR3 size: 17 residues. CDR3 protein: CASSRHGKTSFGGEQFF.

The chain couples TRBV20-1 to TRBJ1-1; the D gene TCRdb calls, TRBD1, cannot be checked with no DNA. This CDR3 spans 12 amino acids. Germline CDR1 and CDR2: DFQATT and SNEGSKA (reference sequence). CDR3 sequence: CSASRQGARAFF.

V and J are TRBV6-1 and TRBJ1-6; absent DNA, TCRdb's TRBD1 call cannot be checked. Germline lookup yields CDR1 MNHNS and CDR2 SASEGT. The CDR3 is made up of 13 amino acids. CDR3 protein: CATYRGPGSPLHF.